Sequencing of this T cell receptor (beta chain) was carried out in a study of immune evolution from preneoplasia to lung adenocarcinoma. Premalignant or tumor cells were enriched by macro-dissection after pathologic assessment. Clones were sequenced by immunoSEQ multiplex PCR, and TCRdb holds only the in-frame ones, with some missing. Found here are over 11,000 clones, 75% to 85% of them singletons; the top ten hold roughly 4.4%. Study-level points and caveats: Top clone frequencies peaked in normal lung, apparently declining through invasive adenocarcinoma. KRAS-mutant nodules had the highest T cell clonality. Later-stage lesions appeared to have more T cells, more diversity, less clonality.

This CDR3 has 14 amino acids. V shed 7 bases, J shed 7 bases, and the junction held 11 bases outside the gene matches. Germline CDR1 and CDR2: SQVTM and ANQGSEA. As for this clone: Its antigen is as yet unknown.

The J gene is TRBJ2-5, the V gene TRBV29-1; 11 bases fit TRBD2. Material for sequencing was FFPE minimally invasive lung adenocarcinoma tissue. The receptor's source is a person between 65 and 79 years old with lung adenocarcinoma. The CDR3 sequence is CSGSTSGSLGTQYF. The CDR3 nucleotides are TGCAGCGGATCAACTAGCGGGAGTCTTGGGACCCAGTACTTC.